This T cell receptor (beta chain) is from a study of blood T cell repertoires in COVID-19. Study-wide background: Acute-phase and convalescent COVID-19 samples originated in the United States, Italy and Spain. PBMCs, B-cell-depleted T cells, or T cells provided the cDNA or gDNA that made up the material.

This clone showed up just once. Participants spanned ages roughly 18 to 95 years and resided in about two dozen US areas. TCRdb's table, derived via immunoSEQ multiplex PCR, lists solely in-frame clones and lacks some. The data show approximately 200,000 clones, with 75% to 90% seen just once and 1.2% held by the top ten. Germline V lookup: CDR1 SGDLS, CDR2 YYNGEE. V was pared by 3 bases and J by 2 bases, with 12 bases between. The CDR3 runs 14 residues. The J gene is TRBJ2-7, the V gene TRBV9, with D perhaps matching TRBD1 (6 bases). The specimen sequenced was PBMCs or T cells enriched from blood (not recorded which). This sequence was found in a man younger than 45 who had recovered from COVID-19. The CDR3 reads CASSETGLTYEQYF. The CDR3 DNA reads TGTGCCAGCAGCGAAACAGGGTTAACCTACGAGCAGTACTTC.